This is a list of T cell receptor beta chains from one sample in a study of OX40 agonist ivuxolimab in advanced cancers. Using immunoSEQ multiplex PCR, the repertoire was profiled, and TCRdb retains in-frame clones only, with some absent. The sample includes 50,000 to 80,000 clones, about 81% of them seen just once. This sample comprised CD4+ or CD8+ T cells sorted from blood, obtained in a trial of the OX40 agonist ivuxolimab. The receptors come from an adult with an advanced solid tumor such as melanoma, head and neck, liver or kidney cancer. CDR3s include the opening cysteine and the closing phenylalanine or tryptophan. Each record gives: J gene, clone size, D gene, V gene, CDR3 DNA, CDR3 protein. The D gene is left open where the match is weak. Only part of the rows carry a size: once, few, many, or a class if the clone is expanded.

>TRBJ2-1|-|-|TRBV23-1
TGCGCCAGCAGTCAGAAGGACAGGGGGCAACTAGCGGGGAGGGCAGATAGCTCCTACAATGAGCAGTTCTTC
CASSQKDRGQLAGRADSSYNEQFF
>TRBJ2-7|-|TRBD2|TRBV11-2
TGTGCCAGCAGCTTAGCTAGCGGGAGGCAAACCTCCTACGAGCAGTACTTC
CASSLASGRQTSYEQYF
>TRBJ2-5|-|-|TRBV18
TGTGCCAGCTCACCCCAAAGACAAGAGACCCAGTACTTC
CASSPQRQETQYF
>TRBJ2-3|once|TRBD1|TRBV28
TGTGCCAGCAGCGTACTGACAGGGATTGGCACAGATACGCAGTATTTT
CASSVLTGIGTDTQYF
>TRBJ2-7|-|TRBD1|TRBV6-5
TGTGCCAGCAGGGGGACAGCTACCTACGAGCAGTACTTC
CASRGTATYEQYF
>TRBJ2-7|-|-|TRBV20-1
TGCAGTGCCCCTAACCCCTACGAGCAGTACTTC
CSAPNPYEQYF
>TRBJ2-1|few|-|TRBV11-2
TGTGCCAGCAGCCGGGTGGCGGGGTCCTACAATGAGCAGTTCTTC
CASSRVAGSYNEQFF
>TRBJ2-3|few|-|TRBV6-4
TGTGCCAGCAGTGAGGACTTCCGCACAGATACGCAGTATTTT
CASSEDFRTDTQYF
>TRBJ1-3|once|-|TRBV18
TGTGCCAGCTCACCACTTGAACGAAACACCATATATTTT
CASSPLERNTIYF
>TRBJ2-7|few|-|TRBV27
TGTGCCAGCAGTCCTACAGGGTTAGACAGGAGCTCCTACGAGCAGTACTTC
CASSPTGLDRSSYEQYF
>TRBJ2-2|-|-|TRBV7-2
TGTGCCAGCAGCTTAAACTCGCTTCAGGGAATAGCTGGGGAGCTGTTTTTT
CASSLNSLQGIAGELFF
>TRBJ2-2|-|TRBD2|TRBV5-1
TGCGCCAGCAGCTTGTCCCCAGCGGGGGGGAGCACCGGGGAGCTGTTTTTT
CASSLSPAGGSTGELFF
>TRBJ2-1|few|-|TRBV18
TGTGCCAGCTCACCATCGGTACAGTACAATGAGCAGTTCTTC
CASSPSVQYNEQFF
>TRBJ1-1|-|-|TRBV4-2
TGTGCCAGCAGCGGAGGCCGGGGTACGTACACTGAAGCTTTCTTT
CASSGGRGTYTEAFF
>TRBJ2-7|-|-|TRBV5-1
TGCGCCAGCAGCTTGGGGGGGAGCGCCTACGAGCAGTACTTC
CASSLGGSAYEQYF
>TRBJ2-5|once|TRBD2|TRBV7-2
TGTGCCAGCAGCCCCGGGACTAGCAGGGAGACCCAGTACTTC
CASSPGTSRETQYF
>TRBJ2-3|-|-|TRBV19
TGTGCCAGTAGTCTCCCCGGGCCTATGGGCACAGATACGCAGTATTTT
CASSLPGPMGTDTQYF
>TRBJ2-2|-|TRBD2|TRBV9
TGTGCCAGCAGCGCCGAGGGGCTAGCGGGAGTTACCGGGGAGCTGTTTTTT
CASSAEGLAGVTGELFF
>TRBJ2-7|once|TRBD1|TRBV6-5
TGTGCCAGCTCTACGGAGGGACAGGGCATACACGAGCAGTACTTC
CASSTEGQGIHEQYF
>TRBJ2-7|-|-|TRBV2
TGTGCCAGCAGTGGACAGTTTTCTGAGCAGTACTTC
CASSGQFSEQYF
>TRBJ1-1|-|-|TRBV27
TGTGCCAGCAGTTTAAATGTGTACATGAACACTGAAGCTTTCTTT
CASSLNVYMNTEAFF
>TRBJ2-5|-|-|TRBV5-1
TGCGCCAGCAGCTTACAGGGCGAGACCCAGTACTTC
CASSLQGETQYF
>TRBJ2-7|once|-|TRBV28
TGTGCCGTCAGTGAAACCTACGAGCAGTACTTC
CAVSETYEQYF
>TRBJ2-5|-|-|TRBV27
TGTGCCAGCAGTTTCTCGGGGCTGGCGGCAGAGACCCAGTACTTC
CASSFSGLAAETQYF
>TRBJ2-5|-|-|TRBV11-3
TGTGCCAGCAGCACCCACGCGGGGCCACGAGAGACCCAGTACTTC
CASSTHAGPRETQYF
>TRBJ2-2|-|-|TRBV19
TGTGCCAGTAGTATAGAGGGGGCATGGGCCGGGGAGCTGTTTTTT
CASSIEGAWAGELFF
>TRBJ2-7|-|TRBD1|TRBV9
TGTGCCAGCAGCGCATCGTCTCTTAACAGGGGCTCCTACGAGCAGTACTTC
CASSASSLNRGSYEQYF
>TRBJ2-2|-|-|TRBV5-1
TGCGCCAGCAGCTCGGGTACAGGGACCGGGGAGCTGTTTTTT
CASSSGTGTGELFF
>TRBJ1-3|-|-|TRBV28
TGTGCCAGCAGAGGGGGTAGCTCTGGAAACACCATATATTTT
CASRGGSSGNTIYF
>TRBJ2-2|-|-|TRBV11-3
TGTGCCAGCAGCTTCACAGGGAGCACCGGGGAGCTGTTTTTT
CASSFTGSTGELFF
>TRBJ2-5|-|-|TRBV6-5
TGTGCCAGCTCGGGGTACCAAGAGACCCAGTACTTC
CASSGYQETQYF
>TRBJ2-7|few|TRBD1|TRBV5-1
TGCGCCAGCAGCGGCACCGGGACAGGGGGCGAGCAGTACTTC
CASSGTGTGGEQYF
>TRBJ2-1|-|TRBD2|TRBV7-8
TGTGCCAGCAGCTTTCGACTAGCGGGGGGGTACAATGAGCAGTTCTTC
CASSFRLAGGYNEQFF
>TRBJ2-1|once|TRBD2|TRBV6-1
TGTGCCAGCATGGTAGCGGGTGGTCGCAATGAGCAGTTCTTC
CASMVAGGRNEQFF
>TRBJ2-3|-|-|TRBV11-3
TGTGCCAGCAGCTTAGATCAGGGGAGCAAGTATTTT
CASSLDQGSKYF
>TRBJ2-3|-|-|TRBV6-5
TGTGCCAGCGGGATCCGAGGGACGCAGTATTTT
CASGIRGTQYF
>TRBJ1-2|-|-|TRBV28
TGTGCCAGCAGTTCCCCACGGGCCCACTATGGCTACACCTTC
CASSSPRAHYGYTF
>TRBJ1-3|-|-|TRBV6-6
TGTGCCAGCACCGCGCAAAACACCATATATTTT
CASTAQNTIYF
>TRBJ2-5|-|TRBD2|TRBV7-9
TGTGCCAGCAGCCCCCTAGCGGGGGGCCAACACGAGACCCAGTACTTC
CASSPLAGGQHETQYF
>TRBJ2-6|few|-|TRBV10-1
TGCGCCAGCAGTGAAGGAGGGGCTGGGGCCAACGTCCTGACTTTC
CASSEGGAGANVLTF
>TRBJ2-1|-|-|TRBV5-4
TGTGCCAGCAGCTGGGGGGGCAGTACCTACAATGAGCAGTTCTTC
CASSWGGSTYNEQFF
>TRBJ1-1|-|TRBD1|TRBV5-1
TGCGCCAGCAGCCCGGGTCGGACAGGGGGCAACACTGAAGCTTTCTTT
CASSPGRTGGNTEAFF
>TRBJ2-6|-|-|TRBV29-1
TGCAGCGTCGCAGAGGCTGGGGCCAACGTCCTGACTTTC
CSVAEAGANVLTF
>TRBJ1-1|few|-|TRBV10-3
TGTGCCATCAGGGGGACGGGATACACTGAAGCTTTCTTT
CAIRGTGYTEAFF
>TRBJ2-2|-|TRBD1|TRBV18
TGTGCCAGCTCACCGCCGGGACAGCTCCACACCGGGGAGCTGTTTTTT
CASSPPGQLHTGELFF
>TRBJ1-4|-|-|TRBV5-4
TGTGCCAGCAGCCCCTCATTGGGTCGTAATGAAAAACTGTTTTTT
CASSPSLGRNEKLFF
>TRBJ2-1|-|-|TRBV9
TGTGCCAGCAGCGTAGCTTCCCCGGATAATGAGCAGTTCTTC
CASSVASPDNEQFF
>TRBJ2-7|-|TRBD2|TRBV19
TGTGCCAGTAGTGGCCAGTCTAGCGGATCCTCCTACGAGCAGTACTTC
CASSGQSSGSSYEQYF
>TRBJ2-3|-|-|TRBV9
TGTGCCAGCAGCGTAGGGCCGGGATACCCCACAGATACGCAGTATTTT
CASSVGPGYPTDTQYF
>TRBJ1-1|few|TRBD1|TRBV18
TGTGCCAGCTCATACCGACAGGGCGTAGACACTGAAGCTTTCTTT
CASSYRQGVDTEAFF
>TRBJ1-2|-|TRBD1|TRBV28
TGTGCCAGCAGATCGACAGGGCGCTATGGCTACACCTTC
CASRSTGRYGYTF
>TRBJ1-2|-|TRBD1|TRBV14
TGTGCCAGCAGCCACCCAGGGGGACCCGCGCCGCCTTATGGCTACACCTTC
CASSHPGGPAPPYGYTF
>TRBJ2-7|-|-|TRBV28
TGTGCCAGCAGTTTGTACCCACCGGGACTTGGGGCATACGAGCAGTACTTC
CASSLYPPGLGAYEQYF
>TRBJ2-6|-|TRBD1|TRBV30
TGTGCCTGGAGTTTAAGGGGGACAGGGGCCCCCTCTGGGGCCAACGTCCTGACTTTC
CAWSLRGTGAPSGANVLTF
>TRBJ2-2|-|-|TRBV5-4
TGTGCCAGCAGCTTCGGGGGCCCGAGGAGCGGGGAGCTGTTTTTT
CASSFGGPRSGELFF
>TRBJ2-2|-|-|TRBV6-1
TGTGCCAGCAGTGAAATTAACTGGGGCACCGGGGAGCTGTTTTTT
CASSEINWGTGELFF
>TRBJ1-4|-|-|TRBV5-4
TGTGCCAGCAGCTTGGGGGGACAAAATAATGAAAAACTGTTTTTT
CASSLGGQNNEKLFF
>TRBJ1-6|-|-|TRBV7-9
TGTGCCAGCAGCTTAGGGCCAGACCTCCACTTT
CASSLGPDLHF
>TRBJ1-2|-|-|TRBV15
TGTGCCACCAGCAGAGGGGGGATCGGCTACACCTTC
CATSRGGIGYTF
>TRBJ1-1|-|-|TRBV18
TGTGCCAGCTCACCTTTAAGGGGAGTGAATGCTGAAGCTTTCTTT
CASSPLRGVNAEAFF